This T cell receptor beta chain is from a study of T cell changes during pregnancy in multiple sclerosis. V shed 4 bases and J shed 0 bases, with 11 bases lying between them. The length of the CDR3 is 15 residues. Germline V lookup: CDR1 SGHKS, CDR2 YYEKEE (reference sequence). Only in-frame clones appear in the TCRdb table, and some are missing; sequencing was by immunoSEQ multiplex PCR. The sample comprises about 89,000 clones, around 94% of which are singletons, and under 2% rests with the top ten. The chain is built from TRBV5-5 and TRBJ1-3; D unresolved. The sequence was collected from a female donor in good health, enrolled as a control in a pregnancy study. The specimen was peripheral blood, collected after pregnancy. The CDR3 region is CASSITVNSGNTIYF. The DNA for the CDR3 is TGTGCCAGCAGCATAACAGTTAACTCTGGAAACACCATATATTTT.